This passage covers 31 T cell receptor beta chains from one sample sequenced in a study of blood T cell repertoires in COVID-19. Libraries were prepared by immunoSEQ multiplex PCR; TCRdb keeps only in-frame clonotypes and omits some of them. The sample has around 200,000 clones, about 88% seen once. The sample was PBMCs or T cells enriched from blood (not recorded which). These receptor sequences come from a woman between 25 and 40 years old who had been exposed to COVID-19.

This rearrangement joins TRBV19 to TRBJ2-7; D remains ambiguous. This CDR3 has 13 amino acids. Germline V gene lookup returns CDR1 LNHDA and CDR2 SQIVND (reference sequence). Trimming shortened V by 8 bases and J by 2 bases, and 13 bases separated the two germline ends. In DNA, the CDR3 is TGTGCCAGTGAAGACACCACAACCTACGAGCAGTACTTC. It yields the protein CASEDTTTYEQYF.

This clone was detected only a few times. The V call is TRBV9, the J call TRBJ1-4, with D perhaps matching TRBD1 (5 bases). Germline CDR1 is SGDLS and CDR2 is YYNGEE. V was clipped by 6 bases and J by 7 bases, with 16 bases between them. CDR3 length: 14 residues. The CDR3 here is CASNGGGSTEKLFF. For the CDR3, the DNA is TGTGCCAGCAACGGGGGAGGGAGCACTGAAAAACTGTTTTTT.

The chain has TRBV5-1 and TRBJ2-1; D not certain. V was pared by 4 bases and J by 0 bases, with 8 bases between. Germline V gives CDR1 SGHRS, CDR2 YFSETQ. The CDR3 extends over 14 amino acids. The DNA of the CDR3 is TGCGCCAGCAGCGTTCTCAGCTCCTACAATGAGCAGTTCTTC. Its translation is CASSVLSSYNEQFF.

A word on this clone: Only one base separates this from a far larger clonotype, so it likely reflects a read error. The rearrangement links TRBV10-2 to TRBJ1-5; a possible D gene is TRBD1 (6 bases). The V gene's germline CDR1 is WSHSY and CDR2 SAAADI. This CDR3 is 13 amino acids long. The V and J ends lost 2 bases and 4 bases respectively, with 6 bases between them. The CDR3: CASSEQGNQPQHF. CDR3 bases: TGCGCCAGCAGTGAGCAGGGGAATCAGCCCCAGCATTTT.

V gene TRBV2 combines with J gene TRBJ1-1, with D maybe TRBD1 (6 bases). The CDR3 loop spans 14 amino acids. CDR1 SNHLY and CDR2 FYNNEI come from the germline V gene. The V end was cut by 6 bases, the J end by 1 base, with 12 bases between. The CDR3 here is CASRAYRENTEAFF. In DNA, the CDR3 is TGTGCCAGCAGGGCCTACAGGGAGAACACTGAAGCTTTCTTT.

The CDR3 region is CATSDPDRDGYTF. CDR3 nucleotides: TGTGCCACCAGTGATCCGGACAGAGATGGCTACACCTTC. The chain joins TRBV24-1 to TRBJ1-2; the D gene is possibly TRBD1 (6 bases). Germline V gene lookup returns CDR1 KGHDR and CDR2 SFDVKD. V lost 3 bases and J lost 6, with 10 bases in between. This CDR3 region has 13 residues.

The J gene is TRBJ1-3, the V gene TRBV10-3; D ambiguous. Trimming left V 4 bases short and J 0 bases short, with 10 bases between. The CDR3 spans 15 residues. Germline V lookup: CDR1 ENHRY, CDR2 SYGVKD. CDR3 nucleotides: TGTGCCATCAGTGCGGCAGGCAACTCTGGAAACACCATATATTTT. It is translated as CAISAAGNSGNTIYF.

This chain connects TRBV5-1 to TRBJ1-1; TRBD1 agrees at 9 bases. Per germline, CDR1 SGHRS and CDR2 YFSETQ. The CDR3 sequence is 18 residues long. V lost 1 base and J lost 4; bases outside the gene matches: 14. This chain's CDR3 is CASSLSGQGIRWGTEAFF. The CDR3 coding sequence is TGCGCCAGCAGCTTGTCGGGACAGGGCATACGATGGGGCACTGAAGCTTTCTTT.

The chain uses TRBV7-4 and TRBJ2-5; 11 nucleotides align to TRBD2. From germline, CDR1 is SGHVT and CDR2 SQSDAQ. The V gene end was trimmed by 2 bases and the J gene end by 7 bases; junction bases not matched to a gene: 6. This CDR3 spans 15 amino acids. This CDR3 reads CASSLKTTSGATQYF. CDR3 coding DNA: TGTGCCAGCAGCTTAAAGACGACTAGCGGGGCGACCCAGTACTTC.

V usage is TRBV2 and J usage is TRBJ1-2; TRBD1 is a possible D gene (6 bases). This CDR3 is 14 amino acids long. Trimming shortened V by 8 bases and J by 4 bases, and 17 bases separated the two germline ends. Germline-derived CDR1 and CDR2 are SNHLY and FYNNEI. The chain's CDR3 is CASLTRDRTYGYTF. CDR3 nucleotide sequence: TGTGCCAGCCTTACCCGAGACAGGACCTATGGCTACACCTTC.

This sequence joins TRBV5-1 and TRBJ2-5; weak D call: TRBD1 (6 bases). The CDR3 runs to 13 residues. Trimming took 0 bases from V and 8 from J, leaving 11 bases between them. Germline loops: CDR1 SGHRS, CDR2 YFSETQ. The CDR3 sequence: CASSLAGTSTQYF. The CDR3 DNA follows: TGCGCCAGCAGCTTGGCGGGGACAAGCACCCAGTACTTC.

CDR3 sequence: CATSDLQNSYRPISGNTIYF. Written as DNA, the CDR3 is TGTGCCACCAGTGATTTGCAAAATAGTTACAGGCCTATCTCTGGAAACACCATATATTTT. The chain carries TRBV24-1 and TRBJ1-3; the D gene is possibly TRBD1 (5 bases). Trimming removed 0 bases at V and 0 bases at J, with 20 bases between. Looked up from germline, CDR1 is KGHDR and CDR2 is SFDVKD. This CDR3 is 20 amino acids long.

CDR3 nucleotides: TGTGCCAGCTCACCTAGCGGGGGGTCGCAAGATACGCAGTATTTT. As protein: CASSPSGGSQDTQYF. The rearrangement joins TRBV18 to TRBJ2-3; 10 bases map to TRBD2. The germline gives CDR1 KGHSH, CDR2 LQKENI. V shed 3 bases and J 5 bases; nucleotides not matched to a gene: 5. This CDR3 contains 15 residues.

The chain couples TRBV9 to TRBJ2-7, with TRBD2 identical over 13 bases. The CDR3 runs to 16 residues. Trimming removed 0 bases from V and 3 bases from J; junction bases left unmatched: 3. The germline CDR1 and CDR2 sequences are SGDLS and YYNGEE. CDR3 in DNA: TGTGCCAGCAGCGTAGGGACTAGCGGGGGATTCTACGAGCAGTACTTC. This sequence encodes CASSVGTSGGFYEQYF.

J is TRBJ1-5 and V is TRBV6-5, with TRBD1 identical over 7 bases. Unmatched junction bases numbered 6, after V lost 6 bases and J lost 4 bases. CDR3 length: 14 amino acids. Per germline, CDR1 MNHEY and CDR2 SVGAGI. The CDR3 nucleotides are TGTGCCAGCAGGAAGACAGGGCCGAATCAGCCCCAGCATTTT. This sequence encodes CASRKTGPNQPQHF.

This chain joins TRBV7-9 and TRBJ1-1, with D unclear. Germline V gives CDR1 SEHNR, CDR2 FQNEAQ (reference sequence). V was clipped by 2 bases and J by 5 bases, with 15 bases between them. CDR3 size: 15 residues. CDR3 DNA sequence: TGTGCCAGCAGCTTAACCCCGGTCCTCCTTACTGAAGCTTTCTTT. Protein sequence: CASSLTPVLLTEAFF.

This clone was picked up one time. The genes are TRBV12-3 or TRBV12-4 and TRBJ2-5; no definite D call. The CDR3 spans 11 residues. Trimming pared 3 bases from V and 6 bases from J, leaving 5 bases between. CDR3 sequence: CASSFLKTQYF. CDR3 DNA: TGTGCCAGCAGTTTCTTAAAGACCCAGTACTTC.

This clone was detected only once. The chain carries TRBV7-2 and TRBJ2-2; D may be TRBD2 (6 bases). Germline loops: CDR1 SGHTA, CDR2 FQGNSA. The CDR3 contains 15 residues. The germline V and J ends were trimmed by 1 base and 1 base, with 7 bases remaining between them. The chain's CDR3 is CASSLVGGNTGELFF. DNA of the CDR3: TGTGCCAGCAGCTTAGTCGGGGGGAACACCGGGGAGCTGTTTTTT.

Written as DNA, the CDR3 is TGTGCCTGGAGTCCGGGGAGTTTCAATGAAAAACTGTTTTTT. Translation: CAWSPGSFNEKLFF. The genes are TRBV30 and TRBJ1-4; D not resolved. CDR1 is GTSNPN and CDR2 is SVGIG in the germline V gene (reference sequence). This CDR3 has 14 residues. V lost 2 bases and J 5 bases, leaving 12 bases between the germline ends.

The V call is TRBV18, the J call TRBJ1-5; TRBD1 matches at 11 bases. The CDR3 runs to 15 residues. Germline-derived CDR1 and CDR2 are KGHSH and LQKENI. V lost 5 bases and J lost 4; bases outside the gene matches: 4. The CDR3 DNA reads as TGTGCCAGCTCATCCGGGACAGGGGGTAATCAGCCCCAGCATTTT. Protein sequence: CASSSGTGGNQPQHF.

The J gene is TRBJ2-1, the V gene TRBV19, with 7 bases fitting TRBD2. Trimming at V came to 6 bases and at J to 4 bases, leaving 15 bases not matched to a gene. Germline CDR1 is LNHDA and CDR2 is SQIVND (reference sequence). The CDR3 is made up of 17 amino acids. Here the CDR3 DNA reads TGTGCCAGTAGCATTGGGGGGGGTTACCCCTTTTACAATGAGCAGTTCTTC. Encoded protein: CASSIGGGYPFYNEQFF.

Comment on this clone: The same CDR3 also results from other DNA sequences found in this sample. The chain has TRBV12-5 and TRBJ1-1; D uncertain. Looked up from germline, CDR1 is LGHNT and CDR2 is FRNRAP. CDR3 length: 13 amino acids. The V gene lost 6 bases and the J gene lost 1 base, with 9 bases spanning the gap. The CDR3 is CASGPDTNTEAFF. The CDR3 DNA reads as TGTGCTAGTGGCCCAGATACGAACACTGAAGCTTTCTTT.

The chain combines TRBV3-1 (or the pseudogene TRBV3-2) with TRBJ1-1, with D tentatively TRBD1 (5 bases). The V gene lost 1 base and the J gene lost 0 bases, with 9 bases spanning the gap. Germline lookup yields CDR1 LGHDT and CDR2 YNNKEL (reference sequence). This CDR3 has 15 residues. The chain's CDR3 is CASSQGQNLNTEAFF. The CDR3 DNA sequence: TGTGCCAGCAGCCAAGGACAGAATTTGAACACTGAAGCTTTCTTT.

J is TRBJ1-3 and V is TRBV30; D might be TRBD1 (6 bases). The CDR3 covers 14 residues. Germline loops: CDR1 GTSNPN, CDR2 SVGIG (reference sequence). V lost 8 bases and J 2 bases, leaving 16 bases between the germline ends. In DNA form, the CDR3 reads TGTGCCGGCCAGGGGAGGGTTGCTGGAAACACCATATATTTT. Its protein product is CAGQGRVAGNTIYF.

V is TRBV5-6 and J is TRBJ1-6, with D unclear. The CDR3 has 15 amino acids. CDR1 and CDR2 (germline): SGHDT, YYEEEE. Trimming removed 4 bases from V and 10 bases from J, with 18 bases in between. The CDR3 loop reads CASSVWLGRKSPLHF. The CDR3 region has the DNA TGTGCCAGCAGCGTCTGGCTTGGGAGAAAATCACCCCTCCACTTT.

This chain joins TRBV20-1 and TRBJ1-6; 8 nucleotides match TRBD1. V was clipped by 3 bases and J by 5 bases; unmatched bases: 3. Germline V gives CDR1 DFQATT, CDR2 SNEGSKA (reference sequence). This CDR3 comprises 14 residues. In DNA form, the CDR3 reads TGCAGTGCTAGTGGGGACAGGAATAATTCACCCCTCCACTTT. Amino acid sequence: CSASGDRNNSPLHF.

The chain recombines TRBV5-5 with TRBJ2-7; 7 positions agree with TRBD2. Germline CDR1 and CDR2: SGHKS and YYEKEE (reference sequence). The CDR3 is made up of 14 amino acids. Trimming cost V 5 bases and J 5 bases; bases outside gene matches: 10. The CDR3 region is CASSPLGGLDEQYF. Written as DNA, the CDR3 is TGTGCCAGCAGTCCTCTCGGGGGGTTGGACGAGCAGTACTTC.

This clone was seen a handful of times. The chain carries TRBV19 and TRBJ1-2; 7 bases are a match to TRBD1. Trimming removed 5 bases from V and 4 bases from J; junction bases left unmatched: 4. The CDR3 contains 13 residues. The germline CDR1 and CDR2 sequences are LNHDA and SQIVND (reference sequence). In nucleotides, the CDR3 is TGTGCCAGTAGTGTCACAGGGGCCTATGGCTACACCTTC. It is translated as CASSVTGAYGYTF.

The rearrangement links TRBV14 to TRBJ1-2, with D possibly being TRBD1 (5 bases). The CDR3 loop spans 13 amino acids. CDR1 is SGHDN, CDR2 FVKESK, per germline. Trimming took 4 bases from V and 2 from J, leaving 8 bases between them. CDR3 DNA: TGTGCCAGCAGCCCGGACACGAACTATGGCTACACCTTC. This gives the protein CASSPDTNYGYTF.

V usage is TRBV2 and J usage is TRBJ2-1; 11 bases align to TRBD2. The length of the CDR3 is 13 residues. The V and J ends lost 6 bases and 9 bases, in that order; junction bases with no gene match: 4. Germline loops: CDR1 SNHLY, CDR2 FYNNEI. The DNA of the CDR3 is TGTGCCAGCAGGACCGGACTAGCGGGTGAGCAGTTCTTC. As protein: CASRTGLAGEQFF.

This clone showed up just a few times. The chain's CDR3 is CASSPGTYNEQFF. The CDR3 DNA follows: TGTGCCAGCAGCCCCGGGACTTACAATGAGCAGTTCTTC. V and J are TRBV6-6 and TRBJ2-1; TRBD2 is a possible D gene (6 bases). V shed 6 bases and J shed 4 bases, with 10 bases lying between them. Germline V gene data show CDR1 as MNHNY and CDR2 as SVGAGI (reference sequence). This CDR3 contains 13 residues.